These 18 T cell receptor beta chains came from one sample sequenced in a study of blood T cell repertoires in COVID-19 (dated by TCRdb to between 2020 and 2021). Libraries were made using the immunoSEQ multiplex PCR assay. This immuneACCESS table, as held by TCRdb, lists in-frame sequences with V and J called but not all clones. Of the missing ones, under half trace to an unresolved V gene in checked studies; the others have no known cause. The sample has under 300,000 clones on record, 65% to 85% of them singletons. The ten largest make up 4% of the sample. The specimen was peripheral blood. These receptors were obtained from a woman in her thirties or forties with active or convalescent COVID-19.

This chain joins TRBV2 and TRBJ1-1; maybe TRBD1 (6 bases). CDR1 and CDR2 from the germline V gene are SNHLY and FYNNEI. V shed 3 bases and J shed 4 bases, with 12 bases lying between them. The CDR3 sequence is 14 residues long. The CDR3 DNA follows: TGTGCCAGCAGTGAGGAGAGGGGGAGCACTGAAGCTTTCTTT. The encoded protein is CASSEERGSTEAFF.

The genes are TRBV28 and TRBJ2-7, with D possibly being TRBD2 (5 bases). Germline lookup yields CDR1 MDHEN and CDR2 SYDVKM. With 1 base removed from V and 6 bases from J, the gap between germline ends came to 10 bases. The CDR3 is 13 amino acids. CDR3 amino acids: CASSLSTGSEQYF. DNA for the CDR3: TGTGCCAGCAGTTTATCGACGGGGTCCGAGCAGTACTTC. Variable domain in full (rest from reference TRBV28 and TRBJ2-7): DVKVTQSSRYLVKRTGEKVFLECVQDMDHENMFWYRQDPGLGLRLIYFSYDVKMKEKGDIPEGYSVSREKKERFSLILESASTNQTSMYLCASSLSTGSEQYFGPGTRLTVT.

This clone was recorded only once. The chain combines TRBV2 with TRBJ2-7; D is unresolved. V was cut by 2 bases and J by 0 bases, with 14 bases left in between. This CDR3 region has 16 residues. Germline V lookup: CDR1 SNHLY, CDR2 FYNNEI. The CDR3 here is CASSELSAQSSYEQYF. The CDR3 DNA reads as TGTGCCAGCAGTGAACTATCCGCACAGAGCTCCTACGAGCAGTACTTC.

Here the CDR3 DNA reads TGTGCCAGCAGCGGAGACACGCTAAACTATGGCTACACCTTC. It yields the protein CASSGDTLNYGYTF. This chain joins TRBV9 and TRBJ1-2; no definite D call. V was clipped by 3 bases and J by 2 bases, with 11 bases between them. Looked up from germline, CDR1 is SGDLS and CDR2 is YYNGEE. The CDR3 is 14 residues long.

The chain links TRBV2 to TRBJ2-2, with D perhaps TRBD2 (6 bases). V was shortened by 7 bases and J by 7 bases, with 16 bases between the two germline ends. Germline CDR1 reads SNHLY; CDR2 reads FYNNEI. The CDR3 sequence is 14 residues long. Written as DNA, the CDR3 is TGTGCCAGCACTCGATTGCAGGGAGGCGGGGAGCTGTTTTTT. Residues: CASTRLQGGGELFF.

This clone came up a few times. This CDR3 reads CASTRGTSGTEQYV. In nucleotides, the CDR3 is TGTGCCAGCACGCGGGGGACTAGCGGAACGGAGCAGTACGTC. The rearrangement joins TRBV2 to TRBJ2-7, with 11 bases aligning to TRBD2. J gave up 7 bases and V 7 bases, and 9 bases lay outside the gene matches. Germline CDR1 is SNHLY and CDR2 is FYNNEI. CDR3 length: 14 amino acids.

V and J are TRBV9 and TRBJ1-5; TRBD1 is a possible D gene (5 bases). Germline CDR1 SGDLS, CDR2 YYNGEE. Deletions cut 0 bases from V and 7 bases from J, with 11 bases between. The CDR3 has 14 amino acids. CDR3 DNA: TGTGCCAGCAGCGTAGAAGGGGTTTACCAGCCCCAGCATTTT. Amino acids: CASSVEGVYQPQHF.

This sequence joins TRBV7-2 and TRBJ1-1; D is unclear. The CDR3 has 13 amino acids. V was shortened by 2 bases and J by 6 bases, with 10 bases between the two germline ends. Germline values: CDR1 SGHTA, CDR2 FQGNSA. The CDR3, as DNA: TGTGCCAGCAGCTTAAAAAGAGGGCCTGAAGCTTTCTTT. Translation gives CASSLKRGPEAFF.

V and J are TRBV3-1 (or the pseudogene TRBV3-2) and TRBJ1-1; D is perhaps TRBD1 (6 bases). CDR1 and CDR2 (germline): LGHDT, YNNKEL (reference sequence). Trimming took 4 bases from V and 5 from J, leaving 23 bases between them. There are 17 residues in the CDR3. Here the CDR3 reads CASSPTGKVRGGTEAFF. CDR3 DNA sequence: TGTGCCAGCAGCCCCACAGGGAAAGTAAGAGGTGGGACTGAAGCTTTCTTT.

The gene calls are TRBV10-2 and TRBJ1-2; TRBD1 agrees at 7 bases. J lost 5 bases, V lost 6 bases, and 12 bases had no gene match. Germline V gene data show CDR1 as WSHSY and CDR2 as SAAADI. The CDR3 sequence is 15 residues long. CDR3 loop: CASSAGQGGRYGYTF. DNA for the CDR3: TGCGCCAGCAGCGCCGGGCAGGGGGGTCGGTATGGCTACACCTTC.

The table lists this clone with a count of one. V is TRBV11-1 and J is TRBJ2-5; 7 nucleotides match TRBD1. This CDR3 is built from 14 residues. V dropped 9 bases and J dropped 4; count of bases not matched to a gene: 11. Germline CDR1 is SGHAT and CDR2 is FQDESV (reference sequence). CDR3 protein: CASCDRVFGETQYF. In nucleotides, the CDR3 is TGTGCCAGTTGCGACAGGGTTTTTGGAGAGACCCAGTACTTC.

This clone was seen a single time. The chain employs TRBV7-2 and TRBJ2-5; the match to TRBD2 covers 9 bases. The germline V gene has CDR1 SGHTA and CDR2 FQGNSA. This CDR3 region has 15 residues. The V and J ends lost 5 bases and 3 bases, in that order; junction bases with no gene match: 7. CDR3: CASSHGRGGKETQYF. The CDR3 DNA sequence: TGTGCCAGCAGCCACGGGCGGGGGGGGAAAGAGACCCAGTACTTC.

The V gene is TRBV5-6, the J gene TRBJ1-1, with 10 bases that match TRBD1. The V segment lost 5 bases and the J segment 6 bases; nucleotides outside the gene matches: 4. There are 13 residues in the CDR3. Germline V gene lookup returns CDR1 SGHDT and CDR2 YYEEEE. The CDR3 is CASRPTGGAEAFF. The CDR3 bases are TGTGCCAGCAGACCGACAGGGGGCGCTGAAGCTTTCTTT.

The chain joins TRBV3-1 (or the pseudogene TRBV3-2) to TRBJ2-2, with D possibly TRBD2 on 6 matching bases. V shed 1 base and J shed 3 bases, with 6 bases lying between them. The CDR3 runs to 14 residues. The germline V gene has CDR1 LGHDT and CDR2 YNNKEL (reference sequence). CDR3 DNA: TGTGCCAGCAGCCAAGGGGGGGACACCGGGGAGCTGTTTTTT. Residues: CASSQGGDTGELFF.

The V and J genes are TRBV10-3 and TRBJ2-3, with TRBD2 matching 8 bases. The germline V gene encodes CDR1 ENHRY and CDR2 SYGVKD. The CDR3 spans 13 residues. The V gene end was trimmed by 11 bases and the J gene end by 3 bases; junction bases not matched to a gene: 7. The DNA for the CDR3 is TGTGCCGGCGGGACTAGTGTTACAGATACGCAGTATTTT. Amino acid sequence: CAGGTSVTDTQYF.

The chain has TRBV7-3 and TRBJ2-1; a weak D match, TRBD1 (6 bases). The germline CDR1 and CDR2 sequences are SGHTA and FQGTGA. Trimming pared 1 base from V and 7 bases from J, leaving 14 bases between. CDR3 size: 15 residues. The chain's CDR3 is CASSLRGQGGNEQFF. In DNA form, the CDR3 reads TGTGCCAGCAGCTTAAGGGGGCAGGGTGGGAATGAGCAGTTCTTC.

The chain uses TRBV30 and TRBJ2-7, with 8 bases aligning to TRBD2. The trim removed 3 bases at V and 2 bases at J, leaving 3 bases unmatched. Germline-derived CDR1 and CDR2 are GTSNPN and SVGIG (reference sequence). This CDR3 is 13 amino acids long. Written as DNA, the CDR3 is TGTGCCTGGAGCGGGGGGGGTACCTACGAGCAGTACTTC. This gives the protein CAWSGGGTYEQYF.

CDR3: CASSPPGDNQPQHF. DNA for the CDR3: TGTGCCAGCAGCCCCCCAGGGGACAATCAGCCCCAGCATTTT. The chain carries TRBV6-1 and TRBJ1-5; TRBD1 is a possible D gene (6 bases). The CDR3 has 14 amino acids. Germline V gene data show CDR1 as MNHNS and CDR2 as SASEGT. V was shortened by 6 bases and J by 3 bases, with 12 bases between the two germline ends.